This T cell receptor beta chain is from a study of metastatic and nonmetastatic thyroid tumors. MiXCR re-clonotyped the PCR reads for TCRdb. The sample carries over 50,000 clones, just under 30% recorded once. Every patient was untreated before thyroid surgery. By its share, this clone is medium-sized (0.01 to 0.1%). This CDR3 spans 12 amino acids. From germline, CDR1 is MNHEY and CDR2 SVGEGT. V lost 8 bases to trimming and J lost 0 bases, with 8 bases between them. This sequence joins TRBV6-2 or TRBV6-3 and TRBJ2-7; D may be TRBD2 (5 bases). This receptor was identified in a female donor with papillary thyroid cancer or a benign thyroid nodule (not recorded which). Some clones in this sample may be carry-over from other donors' samples. The material sequenced was blood. The CDR3 sequence: CASGDYSYEQYF. In nucleotides, the CDR3 is TGTGCCAGCGGAGACTACTCCTACGAGCAGTACTTC.